These 30 T cell receptor beta chains were all obtained from the same sample, sequenced in a study of breast tumors, draining lymph nodes, adjacent tissues (dated by TCRdb to about 2016). The method behind the library was multiplex PCR. TCRdb names Illumina HiSeq 2000 as the instrument used. Using fastp at Q25 and MiXCR, TCRdb reprocessed the public reads and kept productive beta chains. Each record represents a unique CDR3 protein, reported with the most common genes and DNA among its rows. The sample records 12,000 or so distinct CDR3 sequences, 50% to 60% of which are singletons. Together, the top ten hold 30% to 40% of the sample. The sample consisted of breast tumor tissue. Source of these receptors: a female donor with breast cancer. Some clones in this sample may be carry-over from other donors' samples.

The chain combines TRBV5-1 with TRBJ1-3, with 7 bases lining up with TRBD1. Germline V CDR1 and CDR2: SGHRS, YFSETQ. This CDR3 contains 13 residues. Unmatched junction bases numbered 3, after V lost 0 bases and J lost 9 bases. The CDR3 DNA follows: TGCGCCAGCAGCTTGGACAGGGACAGCACCATATATTTT. Its protein product is CASSLDRDSTIYF.

The chain links TRBV3-1 to TRBJ2-3; 7 bases match TRBD2. The CDR3 length is 17 residues. V lost 3 bases to trimming and J lost 2 bases; unmatched junction nucleotides: 11. In germline, CDR1 is LGHDT, CDR2 YNNKEL (reference sequence). CDR3 sequence: CASSQVQTGTITDTQYF. The DNA of the CDR3 is TGTGCCAGCAGCCAGGTTCAGACCGGGACTATCACAGATACGCAGTATTTT.

The CDR3, as DNA: TGTGCCAGCAGCTTAGAGGGCCAGCCAGGAGAGACCCAGTACTTC. Protein sequence: CASSLEGQPGETQYF. This chain links TRBV7-9 with TRBJ2-5; D call uncertain. V was pared by 1 base and J by 4 bases, with 13 bases between. CDR1 and CDR2 from the germline V gene are SEHNR and FQNEAQ (reference sequence). The CDR3 is 15 residues long.

This clonotype was seen a handful of times. The J gene is TRBJ2-2, the V gene TRBV25-1; no definite D call. The V gene lost 5 bases and the J gene lost 4 bases, with 8 bases spanning the gap. The CDR3 loop spans 13 amino acids. Germline V CDR1 and CDR2: MGHDK, SYGVNS. This CDR3 is CASSPPFTGELFF. In DNA, the CDR3 is TGTGCCAGCAGTCCCCCTTTCACCGGGGAGCTGTTTTTT. Based on the CDR3 plus reference TRBV25-1 and TRBJ2-2, the full variable domain is EADIYQTPRYLVIGTGKKITLECSQTMGHDKMYWYQQDPGMELHLIHYSYGVNSTEKGDLSSESTVSRIRTEHFPLTLESARPSHTSQYLCASSPPFTGELFFGEGSRLTVL.

This clonotype was seen at least ten times. The rearrangement links TRBV9 to TRBJ1-5; D ambiguous. Germline assignment: CDR1 SGDLS and CDR2 YYNGEE. V dropped 0 bases and J dropped 0 bases, with 7 bases sitting between them. CDR3 length: 15 amino acids. CDR3 bases: TGTGCCAGCAGCGTAGATGGGTCTAGCAATCAGCCCCAGCATTTT. Amino acids: CASSVDGSSNQPQHF.

At least ten counts were recorded for this clonotype. Here the CDR3 DNA reads TGTGCCAGCTCACCGCAGGGGGGCTATGAGCAGTTCTTC. Translation gives CASSPQGGYEQFF. The chain employs TRBV18 and TRBJ2-1; tentative D call: TRBD1 (7 bases). With 3 bases removed from V and 8 bases from J, the gap between germline ends came to 11 bases. Germline loops: CDR1 KGHSH, CDR2 LQKENI. The CDR3 has 13 residues.

V gene TRBV10-3 combines with J gene TRBJ2-7; maybe TRBD1 (6 bases). Trimming removed 8 bases at V and 9 bases at J, with 17 bases between. This CDR3 has 12 amino acids. The V gene's germline CDR1 is ENHRY and CDR2 SYGVKD. In DNA form, the CDR3 reads TGTGCCATCGGGGGCGGGCCGGCGTGGCAGTACTTC. Amino acid sequence: CAIGGGPAWQYF.

This clonotype was seen many times. The chain combines TRBV20-1 with TRBJ2-1; D is uncertain. Trimming removed 3 bases from V and 6 bases from J, with 15 bases in between. The CDR3 contains 14 residues. CDR1 and CDR2 (germline): DFQATT, SNEGSKA (reference sequence). The CDR3 sequence: CSASGWVSANEQFF. As DNA, the CDR3 is TGCAGTGCTAGTGGGTGGGTTTCAGCCAATGAGCAGTTCTTC.

Here the CDR3 DNA reads TGCGCCAGCAGCTTGGGGGGCGATCAGCCCCAGCATTTT. Amino acid sequence: CASSLGGDQPQHF. The chain uses TRBV5-1 and TRBJ1-5; D is possibly TRBD1 (5 bases). The CDR3 totals 13 residues. V was clipped by 0 bases and J by 5 bases, with 6 bases between them. CDR1 is SGHRS, CDR2 YFSETQ, per germline.

This clonotype was counted once. This chain connects TRBV7-2 to TRBJ1-2; D is possibly TRBD1 (5 bases). Trimming took off 4 bases at V and 6 bases at J, with 12 bases between the two ends. Germline CDR1 is SGHTA and CDR2 is FQGNSA. CDR3 length: 13 residues. The CDR3 reads CASSSAGLDGYTF. The CDR3 DNA sequence: TGTGCCAGCAGCTCCGCAGGGTTGGATGGCTACACCTTC.

The chain uses TRBV6-6 and TRBJ1-5; D may be TRBD1 (5 bases). CDR3 size: 14 residues. Per germline, CDR1 MNHNY and CDR2 SVGAGI (reference sequence). The ends were cut back, 5 bases at V and 3 bases at J, with 11 bases in the middle. DNA for the CDR3: TGTGCCAGCAGTGGGCAGGGTTCCAATCAGCCCCAGCATTTT. Its protein is CASSGQGSNQPQHF.

The chain uses TRBV12-3 or TRBV12-4 and TRBJ2-1, with 9 bases aligning to TRBD1. J lost 3 bases, V lost 2 bases, and 14 bases had no gene match. The CDR3 covers 19 residues. Here the CDR3 reads CASSLSLALGTGSYNEQFF. The CDR3 region has the DNA TGTGCCAGCAGTTTAAGTCTGGCTCTGGGGACAGGGAGCTACAATGAGCAGTTCTTC.

This clonotype was found a few times. The CDR3 region has the DNA TGTGCCAGCAGGTCAGGGACAGGGATTTTTGGCTACACCTTC. It yields the protein CASRSGTGIFGYTF. The chain carries TRBV6-5 and TRBJ1-2; 9 bases match TRBD1. With V trimmed by 6 bases and J by 7 bases, 9 bases remained unmatched. The CDR3 runs to 14 residues. Germline V gene lookup returns CDR1 MNHEY and CDR2 SVGAGI.

This clonotype was found many times. The chain recombines TRBV5-1 with TRBJ2-7; no clear D gene. The CDR3 runs 15 residues. Between the trimmed V and J ends, which lost 1 base and 2 bases, there was a span of 13 bases. Germline V gene lookup returns CDR1 SGHRS and CDR2 YFSETQ. CDR3 protein: CASSLYPVGPYEQYF. The DNA for the CDR3 is TGCGCCAGCAGCTTGTACCCGGTCGGTCCCTACGAGCAGTACTTC. The complete variable domain, with remaining parts taken from reference TRBV5-1 and TRBJ2-7, reads KAGVTQTPRYLIKTRGQQVTLSCSPISGHRSVSWYQQTPGQGLQFLFEYFSETQRNKGNFPGRFSGRQFSNSRSEMNVSTLELGDSALYLCASSLYPVGPYEQYFGPGTRLTVT.

This rearrangement joins TRBV29-1 to TRBJ2-1, with unresolved D. There are 13 residues in the CDR3. Trimming took 3 bases from V and 1 from J, leaving 7 bases between them. Germline V lookup: CDR1 SQVTM, CDR2 ANQGSEA. This chain's CDR3 is CSVDQFSYNEQFF. The CDR3 bases are TGCAGCGTTGATCAGTTTTCCTACAATGAGCAGTTCTTC.

This clonotype was counted between two and nine times. V is TRBV6-6 and J is TRBJ2-7; D unresolved. Germline V gene sequence: CDR1 MNHNY, CDR2 SVGAGI (reference sequence). V was cut by 5 bases and J by 2 bases, with 16 bases left in between. CDR3 length: 15 amino acids. CDR3 sequence: CASSPQVGHTYEQYF. CDR3 nucleotides: TGTGCCAGCAGTCCCCAGGTAGGGCATACCTACGAGCAGTACTTC.

The gene calls are TRBV29-1 and TRBJ2-3; D call uncertain. V was shortened by 4 bases and J by 5 bases, with 10 bases between the two germline ends. CDR1 is SQVTM, CDR2 ANQGSEA, per germline. The CDR3 runs 12 residues. This CDR3 reads CSVGALGDTQYF. DNA of the CDR3: TGCAGCGTTGGAGCCCTGGGAGATACGCAGTATTTT.

The CDR3 DNA reads as TGTGCCAGCAGCGCACGACTCCACACAGGGAACACCGGGGAGCTGTTTTTT. This sequence encodes CASSARLHTGNTGELFF. The chain combines TRBV9 with TRBJ2-2; D possibly corresponds to TRBD1 (5 bases). Germline CDR1 SGDLS, CDR2 YYNGEE. V lost 3 bases and J 1 base, leaving 16 bases between the germline ends. The CDR3 contains 17 residues.

The gene calls are TRBV7-6 and TRBJ2-7, with 8 bases aligning to TRBD1. CDR3 length: 14 residues. V trimming: 3 bases; J trimming: 4 bases; junction bases outside the gene matches: 5. In germline, CDR1 is SGHVS, CDR2 FNYEAQ. CDR3 region: CASSFRDRTYEQYF. In DNA form, the CDR3 reads TGTGCCAGCAGCTTCCGGGACAGGACTTACGAGCAGTACTTC. Together with reference TRBV7-6 and TRBJ2-7, the CDR3 gives the full variable domain: GAGVSQSPRYKVTKRGQDVALRCDPISGHVSLYWYRQALGQGPEFLTYFNYEAQQDKSGLPNDRFSAERPEGSISTLTIQRTEQRDSAMYRCASSFRDRTYEQYFGPGTRLTVT.

This rearrangement joins TRBV5-4 to TRBJ1-3; the D is unclear. Trimming cost V 1 base and J 4 bases, with 9 bases left between them. Germline V gives CDR1 SGHNT, CDR2 YYREEE (reference sequence). The CDR3 spans 14 residues. CDR3 nucleotides: TGTGCCAGCAGCTTGACCGGGGAGGGAAACACCATATATTTT. This gives the protein CASSLTGEGNTIYF.

This clonotype was picked up many times. This chain connects TRBV6-6 to TRBJ2-7; D may match TRBD1 or TRBD2 (5 bases each). The CDR3 is 14 residues long. Deletions cut 6 bases from V and 5 bases from J, with 17 bases between. Looked up from germline, CDR1 is MNHNY and CDR2 is SVGAGI (reference sequence). In DNA form, the CDR3 reads TGTGCCAGCAGCCCCTCGGCTGGGGGAAACGAGCAGTACTTC. This translates into CASSPSAGGNEQYF.

As regards this clonotype: Relative to the germline gene, one junction end is altered; a read error may explain this. The chain links TRBV7-9 to TRBJ1-6; D is ambiguous. CDR1 is SEHNR, CDR2 FQNEAQ, per germline (reference sequence). The CDR3 extends over 13 amino acids. The CDR3 DNA is TGTGCCAGCAGCCACCACAGAGAGTCTCCCCTTTTCTTT. Translation gives CASSHHRESPLFF.

The chain joins TRBV12-3 or TRBV12-4 to TRBJ2-1, with D unresolved. This CDR3 has 11 amino acids. The ends were cut back, 7 bases at V and 13 bases at J, with 14 bases in the middle. The CDR3 DNA reads TGTGCCAGCAAGGCCGGTCTAATCCAGTTCTTC. Translating gives CASKAGLIQFF.

About this clonotype itself: The CDR3 does not close with the conserved phenylalanine or tryptophan, likely indicating a read error. The J gene is TRBJ1-2, the V gene TRBV20-1, with a possible D match to TRBD1 (6 bases). The V end was cut by 3 bases, the J end by 8 bases, with 16 bases between. Germline V gene sequence: CDR1 DFQATT, CDR2 SNEGSKA (reference sequence). The CDR3 loop spans 13 amino acids. CDR3 sequence reads: CSASALGGGGYTL. The CDR3 DNA is TGCAGTGCTAGTGCCCTGGGGGGCGGGGGCTACACCCTC.

This clonotype was observed at least ten times. V and J are TRBV7-2 and TRBJ2-5; no clear D. This CDR3 is built from 14 residues. From germline, CDR1 is SGHTA and CDR2 FQGNSA. The germline V and J ends were trimmed by 6 bases and 6 bases, with 17 bases remaining between them. The DNA for the CDR3 is TGTGCCAGCAGTTCTGGCTTACCGGGCCAGACCCAGTACTTC. Translated: CASSSGLPGQTQYF.

This clonotype was counted a few times. The gene calls are TRBV20-1 and TRBJ2-5; D remains ambiguous. Germline CDR1 DFQATT, CDR2 SNEGSKA (reference sequence). This CDR3 has 13 amino acids. V dropped 5 bases and J dropped 2 bases, with 12 bases sitting between them. CDR3 amino acids: CSAGERPQETQYF. Here the CDR3 DNA reads TGCAGTGCTGGTGAGCGCCCTCAAGAGACCCAGTACTTC.

The J gene is TRBJ2-1, the V gene TRBV20-1; D is possibly TRBD1 (6 bases). V shed 2 bases and J shed 5 bases, with 10 bases lying between them. Germline V CDR1 and CDR2: DFQATT, SNEGSKA (reference sequence). The CDR3 length is 13 residues. The CDR3, as DNA: TGCAGTGCTAGATGGGACACTCACAATGAGCAGTTCTTC. Encoded protein: CSARWDTHNEQFF.

There are many counts of this clonotype. The chain links TRBV6-6 to TRBJ2-5, with a tentative D call TRBD1 (6 bases). In germline, CDR1 is MNHNY, CDR2 SVGAGI (reference sequence). This CDR3 spans 12 amino acids. V was clipped by 7 bases and J by 4 bases, with 10 bases between them. CDR3 coding DNA: TGTGCCAGCAATCGCAGGGGAGAGACCCAGTACTTC. It translates to CASNRRGETQYF.

This clonotype was seen at least ten times. This sequence joins TRBV6-6 and TRBJ2-7; D is unclear. Germline V gene lookup returns CDR1 MNHNY and CDR2 SVGAGI (reference sequence). The length of the CDR3 is 12 residues. V gave up 6 bases and J gave up 1 base, with 7 bases separating them. CDR3 protein: CASSRRSYEQYF. The DNA of the CDR3 is TGTGCCAGCAGCCGGCGGTCCTACGAGCAGTACTTC.

This clonotype was counted many times. The CDR3 nucleotides read TGTGCCAGCAGGTTGACAGGGAACACTGAAGCTTTCTTT. This encodes CASRLTGNTEAFF. V usage is TRBV7-3 and J usage is TRBJ1-1; D may be TRBD1 (6 bases). There are 13 residues in the CDR3. Germline lookup yields CDR1 SGHTA and CDR2 FQGTGA. V dropped 6 bases and J dropped 1 base, with 9 bases sitting between them. Variable domain in full (rest from reference TRBV7-3 and TRBJ1-1): GAGVSQTPSNKVTEKGKYVELRCDPISGHTALYWYRQSLGQGPEFLIYFQGTGAADDSGLPNDRFFAVRPEGSVSTLKIQRTERGDSAVYLCASRLTGNTEAFFGQGTRLTVV.